The present T cell receptor beta chain was sequenced within a study of cytomegalovirus exposure and HLA in healthy donors. General study points: TCR beta V- and J-gene trimming was later associated with a missense DCLRE1C variant.

Both 60 Vbeta primers and 13 Jbeta primers went into the PCR. The authors' processing: Later work found 65 million to 100 million unique TCR beta chains, with 9 million to 13 million shared. The repertoire was sequenced with immunoSEQ multiplex PCR; TCRdb's copy has only in-frame clones and lacks some. The V and J calls and clone size come from that table; D and trimming were worked out from the DNA. The table lists roughly 190,000 clones, more than 75% of them singletons. Germline trimming cut 0 bases from V and 1 base from J; bases unmatched to any gene: 1. This CDR3 has 14 amino acids. Looked up from germline, CDR1 is SGHNT and CDR2 is YYREEE (reference sequence). To note about this clone: Its antigen is unidentified.

The TCR comes from a woman younger than 30 in good health and CMV-seronegative. The gene calls are TRBV5-4 and TRBJ2-7; 7 nucleotides line up with TRBD1. Sequencing was done on a sample of PBMCs. This chain's CDR3 is CASSLATGSYEQYF. The CDR3 nucleotides are TGTGCCAGCAGCTTGGCGACAGGGTCCTACGAGCAGTACTTC.